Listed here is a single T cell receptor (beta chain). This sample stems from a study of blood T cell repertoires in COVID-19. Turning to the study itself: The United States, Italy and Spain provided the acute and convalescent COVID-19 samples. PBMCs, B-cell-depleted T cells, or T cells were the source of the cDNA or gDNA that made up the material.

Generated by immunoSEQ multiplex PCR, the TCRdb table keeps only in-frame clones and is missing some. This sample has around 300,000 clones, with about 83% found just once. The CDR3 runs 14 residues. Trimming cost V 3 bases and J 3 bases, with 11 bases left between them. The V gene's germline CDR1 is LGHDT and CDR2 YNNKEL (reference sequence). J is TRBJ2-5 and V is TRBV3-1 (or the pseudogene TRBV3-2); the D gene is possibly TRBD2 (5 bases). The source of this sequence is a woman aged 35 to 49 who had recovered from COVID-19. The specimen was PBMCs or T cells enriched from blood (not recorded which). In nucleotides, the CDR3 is TGTGCCAGCAGCCAGCCGGGAACCAAAGAGACCCAGTACTTC. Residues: CASSQPGTKETQYF.